The source of this T cell receptor (beta chain) is a study of Graves' ophthalmopathy and Graves' hyperthyroidism. General study results and limits: It was with around 67% sensitivity and 72% to 75% specificity that the model predicted ophthalmopathy progression. A roughly 80% specificity and about 88% sensitivity were achieved by a 13-signature model that separated ophthalmopathy from stable hyperthyroidism.

Researchers took RNA transcripts and amplified TCR beta CDR3 regions from them. The authors performed first-round RT-PCR with HTBI primers and then a second-round multiplex PCR. TCRdb re-called the multiplex PCR reads with MiXCR, one entry per CDR3 protein. The sample holds some 350,000 distinct CDR3 sequences, roughly a sixth seen once. The authors isolated PBMCs from around 10 ml of fresh peripheral blood. This clonotype has a handful of counts. Its antigen is currently unknown. The TCR sequence derives from an adult woman with stable Graves' hyperthyroidism. Sequenced material: peripheral blood.

Written as DNA, the CDR3 is TGTGCCAGCTCACCTGTCCGGGAGGTTCCCGAGCAGTACTTC. Translation: CASSPVREVPEQYF. The gene calls are TRBV18 and TRBJ2-7; TRBD2 matches at 7 bases. The CDR3 runs 14 residues. Germline V gives CDR1 KGHSH, CDR2 LQKENI. The trim removed 3 bases at V and 6 bases at J, leaving 8 bases unmatched.